This is a list of T cell receptor beta chains from one sample in a study of beta chain features in type 1 diabetes. TCRdb keeps only in-frame clones here, not all; method: immunoSEQ multiplex PCR. The sample yields around 170,000 clones, 8.5% to 10% seen once. Source material: central memory CD4+ T cells from blood. The receptor source for this set is a woman aged 30 to 39 with type 1 diabetes. CDR3s include the opening cysteine and the closing phenylalanine or tryptophan. The order of the fields is D gene, V gene, J gene, clone size, CDR3 length, CDR3 protein, CDR3 DNA. D genes are given only for firm matches. Clone sizes are given selectively: once, few, many, or a class where the clone is expanded.

TRBD1	TRBV29-1	TRBJ1-1	many	12	CSVGQGNTEAFF	TGCAGCGTTGGACAGGGGAACACTGAAGCTTTCTTT
NA	TRBV29-1	TRBJ1-4	few	15	CSVPEDGLSNEKLFF	TGCAGCGTTCCTGAGGACGGACTATCAAATGAAAAACTGTTTTTT
TRBD2	TRBV10-3	TRBJ2-5	few	16	CAISESSGRTVETQYF	TGTGCCATCAGTGAGTCAAGCGGGAGGACGGTAGAGACCCAGTACTTC
TRBD2	TRBV15	TRBJ2-7	NA	15	CATSGGLAGSYEQYF	TGTGCCACCAGCGGGGGACTAGCGGGGTCCTACGAGCAGTACTTC
NA	TRBV9	TRBJ2-7	NA	16	CASSVEGGHGVYEQYF	TGTGCCAGCAGCGTAGAGGGGGGGCATGGTGTCTACGAGCAGTACTTC
NA	TRBV19	TRBJ2-7	NA	12	CASSNRDYEQYF	TGTGCCAGTAGTAACCGGGACTACGAGCAGTACTTC
TRBD2	TRBV9	TRBJ2-3	few	14	CASSGSGSTDTQYF	TGTGCCAGCAGCGGTAGCGGGAGCACAGATACGCAGTATTTT
NA	TRBV28	TRBJ2-3	NA	16	CASSLIPDYVTDTQYF	TGTGCCAGCAGTTTAATCCCGGACTACGTGACAGATACGCAGTATTTT
TRBD1	TRBV5-4	TRBJ1-4	few	16	CASSSGGQGRNEKLFF	TGTGCCAGCAGTTCAGGCGGACAGGGACGTAATGAAAAACTGTTTTTT
NA	TRBV7-9	TRBJ1-1	NA	15	CASSLAQGMNTEAFF	TGTGCCAGCAGCTTAGCGCAGGGGATGAACACTGAAGCTTTCTTT
NA	TRBV30	TRBJ1-2	few	13	CAWSPGEGYGYTF	TGTGCCTGGAGTCCTGGGGAGGGGTATGGCTACACCTTC
NA	TRBV7-9	TRBJ1-3	NA	14	CASSFRRTGNTIYF	TGTGCCAGCAGCTTCAGGAGGACCGGAAACACCATATATTTT
NA	TRBV6-5	TRBJ2-3	NA	12	CASSEAPGTQYF	TGTGCCAGCAGTGAAGCCCCTGGTACGCAGTATTTT
TRBD2	TRBV27	TRBJ2-3	few	16	CASSPGLAGDGDTQYF	TGTGCCAGCAGTCCCGGACTAGCGGGAGACGGAGATACGCAGTATTTT
TRBD1	TRBV28	TRBJ2-6	few	16	CASSAQGYSGANVLTF	TGTGCCAGCAGTGCACAGGGGTACTCTGGGGCCAACGTCCTGACTTTC
TRBD1	TRBV6-5	TRBJ2-7	few	14	CASSLLGQEAEQYF	TGTGCCAGCAGTTTATTAGGACAGGAGGCCGAGCAGTACTTC
TRBD1	TRBV28	TRBJ1-2	few	12	CASSRQGLRYTF	TGTGCCAGCAGCAGACAGGGTTTACGCTACACCTTC
TRBD1	TRBV5-6	TRBJ2-3	NA	14	CASSVGQGWDTQYF	TGTGCCAGCAGCGTGGGACAGGGCTGGGATACGCAGTATTTT
NA	TRBV4-1	TRBJ1-1	few	18	CASSQTVPQETLNTEAFF	TGCGCCAGCAGCCAAACGGTTCCACAGGAAACCTTGAACACTGAAGCTTTCTTT
NA	TRBV29-1	TRBJ2-1	few	16	CSVALFEAGRHNEQFF	TGCAGCGTTGCCCTCTTTGAGGCAGGGAGGCACAATGAGCAGTTCTTC
NA	TRBV25-1	TRBJ2-7	NA	14	CASSPVRRGYEQYF	TGTGCCAGCAGTCCCGTCCGGAGGGGTTACGAGCAGTACTTC
NA	TRBV7-9	TRBJ1-1	few	13	CASSYTQNTEAFF	TGTGCCAGCAGCTACACACAGAACACTGAAGCTTTCTTT
TRBD2	TRBV29-1	TRBJ2-7	few	13	CSVGGGERYEQYF	TGCAGCGTGGGCGGGGGAGAGCGATACGAGCAGTACTTC
NA	TRBV4-2	TRBJ2-1	few	14	CASSQDGNGALLFF	TGTGCCAGCAGCCAAGATGGTAACGGAGCATTGCTGTTCTTC
NA	TRBV30	TRBJ2-1	NA	11	CAWSVRDEQFF	TGTGCCTGGAGTGTCCGTGATGAGCAGTTCTTC
NA	TRBV5-1	TRBJ1-5	NA	14	CASSLEAEGQPQHF	TGCGCCAGCAGCTTGGAGGCAGAGGGTCAGCCCCAGCATTTT